This paragraph reports one TCR beta chain. These data come from a study of control samples from healthy donors and cancer patients. Measured with immunoSEQ multiplex PCR; TCRdb has only the in-frame clones, and not every one. The data show about 53,000 clones, around 90% seen once. This CDR3 has 12 amino acids. The V end lost 5 bases, the J end lost 5 bases, and 4 bases lay between the germline ends. Germline V lookup: CDR1 MDHEN, CDR2 SYDVKM. This rearrangement joins TRBV28 to TRBJ1-6; D not resolved. This TCR was recovered from a man between 60 and 75 years old with head and neck cancer. Sequencing was performed on PBMCs. DNA of the CDR3: TGTGCCAGCAGTCAGAATAATTCACCCCTCCACTTT. It yields the protein CASSQNNSPLHF.